This T cell receptor beta chain originates from a study of shared clonotypes between healthy human individuals. Unmatched junction bases numbered 20, after V lost 6 bases and J lost 5 bases. The CDR3 totals 18 residues. Per the germline V gene, CDR1 is LNHDA and CDR2 is SQIVND (reference sequence). The assay used deep level. Several immunoSEQ 96-well plates shared each subset's DNA, each plate a replicate. Sequencing was performed with immunoSEQ multiplex PCR; in TCRdb, only in-frame clones are kept and a portion is missing. This table has approximately 2.1 million clones, 90% to 95% appearing once. This TCR came from a man younger than 30 in good health. Some clones in this sample may be carry-over from other donors' samples. The sequenced material came from naive CD4+ T cells from PBMCs. As to subset: CD45RA+ positively selected. V and J are TRBV19 and TRBJ1-2, with TRBD1 matching over 8 bases. The CDR3: CASSITLFGRDRFYGYTF. In DNA, the CDR3 is TGTGCCAGTAGCATTACCCTATTTGGCCGGGACAGGTTTTATGGCTACACCTTC.